Listed here are 25 T cell receptor beta chains from one sample, sequenced in a study of blood T cell repertoires in COVID-19. Profiled with immunoSEQ multiplex PCR; TCRdb holds only in-frame clones, not every one. The sample has roughly 320,000 clones; more than 75% are singletons. Material for sequencing was peripheral blood. The receptors derive from a man between 65 and 79 years old with acute or convalescent COVID-19.

The CDR3: CASSYWLAGAGELFF. CDR3 coding DNA: TGTGCCAGCAGTTACTGGCTAGCGGGAGCCGGGGAGCTGTTTTTT. The chain has TRBV6-5 and TRBJ2-2; 10 bases are shared with TRBD2. The germline CDR1 and CDR2 sequences are MNHEY and SVGAGI. The V and J ends lost 1 base and 6 bases, in that order; junction bases with no gene match: 2. The CDR3 spans 15 residues.

V gene TRBV7-8 combines with J gene TRBJ1-1; 8 bases line up with TRBD1. CDR1 SGHVS and CDR2 FQNEAQ come from the germline V gene. J gave up 5 bases and V 6 bases, and 8 bases lay outside the gene matches. The CDR3 contains 14 residues. In nucleotides, the CDR3 is TGTGCCAGCAGGAATCAGGGGGCGATGACTGAAGCTTTCTTT. Protein: CASRNQGAMTEAFF.

The chain recombines TRBV19 with TRBJ2-3, with 13 positions matching TRBD2. Looked up from germline, CDR1 is LNHDA and CDR2 is SQIVND (reference sequence). V lost 0 bases to trimming and J lost 3 bases; unmatched junction nucleotides: 9. The CDR3 is made up of 19 amino acids. This CDR3 is CASSIDLSGLAGLTDTQYF. For the CDR3, the DNA is TGTGCCAGTAGTATAGATCTATCGGGACTAGCGGGGTTAACAGATACGCAGTATTTT.

This rearrangement joins TRBV5-6 to TRBJ2-7; D is possibly TRBD2 (6 bases). CDR1 and CDR2 from the germline V gene are SGHDT and YYEEEE. Trimming took 7 bases from V and 6 from J, leaving 20 bases between them. The CDR3 has 14 residues. The DNA for the CDR3 is TGTGCCAGCCTCCGGTGGGAGGTGGGGAGCGAGCAGTACTTC. Translation gives CASLRWEVGSEQYF.

Of note for this clone: The same CDR3 also results from other DNA sequences found in this sample. The chain joins TRBV30 to TRBJ1-5, with D perhaps TRBD1 (6 bases). This CDR3 has 13 residues. Germline lookup yields CDR1 GTSNPN and CDR2 SVGIG (reference sequence). V was cut by 1 base and J by 4 bases, with 8 bases left in between. This CDR3 reads CAWSGGGNQPQHF. DNA of the CDR3: TGTGCCTGGAGTGGAGGGGGAAATCAGCCCCAGCATTTT.

This CDR3 reads CASSPMSGIGYTF. Written as DNA, the CDR3 is TGTGCCAGCAGTCCGATGTCGGGGATTGGCTACACCTTC. The V and J genes are TRBV6-5 and TRBJ1-2; D not certain. CDR3 size: 13 residues. V lost 5 bases to trimming and J lost 7 bases, with 14 bases between them. In germline, CDR1 is MNHEY, CDR2 SVGAGI.

The chain carries TRBV18 and TRBJ2-7; 12 bases are a match to TRBD2. The J segment lost 3 bases and the V segment lost 8 bases, leaving 14 bases of the junction unmatched. The germline gives CDR1 KGHSH, CDR2 LQKENI. The CDR3 loop spans 17 amino acids. DNA of the CDR3: TGTGCCAGCACGAAGAGGACTAGCGGGACAGGGGACTACGAGCAGTACTTC. It specifies CASTKRTSGTGDYEQYF.

This rearrangement joins TRBV19 to TRBJ2-5; D might be TRBD2 (5 bases). Germline assignment: CDR1 LNHDA and CDR2 SQIVND (reference sequence). This CDR3 has 15 residues. Trimming took off 5 bases at V and 2 bases at J, with 15 bases between the two ends. The CDR3 DNA is TGTGCCAGTAGTCCACTACTAGGCGGGCAAGAGACCCAGTACTTC. Translated: CASSPLLGGQETQYF.

This rearrangement joins TRBV28 to TRBJ2-2; perhaps TRBD1 as D (5 bases). The CDR3 is made up of 15 amino acids. CDR1 and CDR2 from the germline V gene are MDHEN and SYDVKM. The V end was cut by 2 bases, the J end by 0 bases, with 7 bases between. In nucleotides, the CDR3 is TGTGCCAGCAGTTTACCAGGGTCGAACACCGGGGAGCTGTTTTTT. Protein product: CASSLPGSNTGELFF.

The gene calls are TRBV11-2 and TRBJ1-1; D is ambiguous. V lost 1 base and J lost 1, with 4 bases in between. CDR3 size: 13 residues. Germline CDR1 SGHAT, CDR2 FQNNGV. In nucleotides, the CDR3 is TGTGCCAGCAGCTTAGGGCCGAACACTGAAGCTTTCTTT. It specifies CASSLGPNTEAFF.

This chain links TRBV7-9 with TRBJ1-1; D gene unclear. The CDR3 is 17 amino acids. CDR1 and CDR2 (germline): SEHNR, FQNEAQ (reference sequence). Trimming stripped 6 bases from V and 0 bases from J, with 20 bases between. Here the CDR3 DNA reads TGTGCCAGCAGGGGCCCATACAATGGCCACATGAACACTGAAGCTTTCTTT. As protein: CASRGPYNGHMNTEAFF.

This clone turned up a few times. The chain is built from TRBV5-1 and TRBJ1-2; D remains ambiguous. The V end lost 4 bases, the J end lost 2 bases, and 9 bases lay between the germline ends. The CDR3 length is 13 residues. Germline V lookup: CDR1 SGHRS, CDR2 YFSETQ. In DNA form, the CDR3 reads TGCGCCAGCAGCGGAGATCTGAACTATGGCTACACCTTC. It is translated as CASSGDLNYGYTF. Full variable domain (rest looked up from reference TRBV5-1 and TRBJ1-2): KAGVTQTPRYLIKTRGQQVTLSCSPISGHRSVSWYQQTPGQGLQFLFEYFSETQRNKGNFPGRFSGRQFSNSRSEMNVSTLELGDSALYLCASSGDLNYGYTFGSGTRLTVV.

The genes are TRBV6-2 or TRBV6-3 and TRBJ1-5; D gene uncertain. The germline gives CDR1 MNHEY, CDR2 SVGEGT. CDR3 size: 15 residues. V was clipped by 4 bases and J by 2 bases, with 12 bases between them. The CDR3 spells CASSLRPEGNQPQHF. In nucleotides, the CDR3 is TGTGCCAGCAGTTTGAGACCCGAGGGCAATCAGCCCCAGCATTTT.

V and J are TRBV7-8 and TRBJ1-2, with D perhaps matching TRBD1 (6 bases). V lost 5 bases to trimming and J lost 5 bases, with 18 bases between them. This CDR3 spans 15 amino acids. CDR1 is SGHVS and CDR2 is FQNEAQ in the germline V gene. CDR3: CASSPQGPPWYGYTF. CDR3 bases: TGTGCCAGCAGCCCACAGGGACCCCCTTGGTATGGCTACACCTTC.

V usage is TRBV3-1 (or the pseudogene TRBV3-2) and J usage is TRBJ1-2; 8 bases are shared with TRBD1. After removal of 1 base from V and 6 bases from J, the junction contained 4 bases not matched to a gene. Per the germline V gene, CDR1 is LGHDT and CDR2 is YNNKEL (reference sequence). This CDR3 is 14 amino acids long. The CDR3 sequence is CASSQGVRGHGYTF. CDR3 DNA sequence: TGTGCCAGCAGCCAAGGTGTCAGGGGGCATGGCTACACCTTC.

The chain carries TRBV11-2 and TRBJ2-2, with 9 bases fitting TRBD1. This CDR3 comprises 17 residues. V was pared by 0 bases and J by 3 bases, with 5 bases of the junction left unmatched. Germline assignment: CDR1 SGHAT and CDR2 FQNNGV. DNA of the CDR3: TGTGCCAGCAGCTTAGATCCGGGACAGGGCGACACCGGGGAGCTGTTTTTT. This gives the protein CASSLDPGQGDTGELFF.

This sequence joins TRBV9 and TRBJ2-3; 8 bases are a match to TRBD2. CDR1 and CDR2 from the germline V gene are SGDLS and YYNGEE. This CDR3 comprises 15 residues. V lost 4 bases, J lost 8 bases, and 12 bases stayed unmatched. Written as DNA, the CDR3 is TGTGCCAGCAGCCCAGGGGCTAGCGGGCGGGGTACGCAGTATTTT. Protein: CASSPGASGRGTQYF. The full variable domain, in which reference TRBV9 and TRBJ2-3 provide the parts outside the CDR3, is DSGVTQTPKHLITATGQRVTLRCSPRSGDLSVYWYQQSLDQGLQFLIQYYNGEERAKGNILERFSAQQFPDLHSELNLSSLELGDSALYFCASSPGASGRGTQYFGPGTRLTVL.

CDR3 residues: CASSRGRSGDTGELFF. The CDR3 region has the DNA TGTGCCAGCAGCCGCGGACGGTCAGGGGACACCGGGGAGCTGTTTTTT. V and J are TRBV7-2 and TRBJ2-2, with D tentatively TRBD1 (6 bases). Deletions cut 5 bases from V and 3 bases from J, with 16 bases between. This CDR3 spans 16 amino acids. Germline V gene lookup returns CDR1 SGHTA and CDR2 FQGNSA.

The V gene is TRBV9, the J gene TRBJ2-6; D unclear. The CDR3 has 14 residues. The germline CDR1 and CDR2 sequences are SGDLS and YYNGEE. Trimming cost V 4 bases and J 2 bases, with 7 bases left between them. The CDR3 loop is CASSLLAGANVLTF. For the CDR3, the DNA is TGTGCCAGCAGCCTTCTCGCTGGGGCCAACGTCCTGACTTTC.

On this clone itself: At the DNA level, this CDR3 is encoded by other sequences in the same sample as well. The rearrangement uses TRBV7-9 and TRBJ1-5; 7 bases are a match to TRBD1. The CDR3 runs to 14 residues. Germline V gene lookup returns CDR1 SEHNR and CDR2 FQNEAQ (reference sequence). V shed 1 base, J shed 7 bases, and the junction held 4 bases outside the gene matches. The CDR3 coding sequence is TGTGCCAGCAGCTTAGGACAGGGCGGGCAGCCCCAGCATTTT. Encoded protein: CASSLGQGGQPQHF.

This clone has a handful of counts. The rearrangement uses TRBV18 and TRBJ2-7, with D possibly matching TRBD1 (6 bases). The CDR3 consists of 13 residues. Deletions cut 6 bases from V and 4 bases from J, with 13 bases between. CDR1 and CDR2 (germline): KGHSH, LQKENI. The CDR3 here is CASSEGHQYEQYF. CDR3 bases: TGTGCCAGCTCCGAGGGACACCAGTACGAGCAGTACTTC. Combining the CDR3 with reference TRBV18 and TRBJ2-7 gives the whole variable domain NAGVMQNPRHLVRRRGQEARLRCSPMKGHSHVYWYRQLPEEGLKFMVYLQKENIIDESGMPKERFSAEFPKEGPSILRIQQVVRGDSAAYFCASSEGHQYEQYFGPGTRLTVT.

The chain is built from TRBV6-1 and TRBJ2-5; 9 bases fit TRBD1. Germline loops: CDR1 MNHNS, CDR2 SASEGT. With 4 bases clipped from V and 3 bases from J, the junction kept 12 bases outside the gene matches. The CDR3 runs to 17 residues. The CDR3 DNA reads as TGTGCCAGCAGTGGTGGGACAGGGTCGAGCGTAAAAGAGACCCAGTACTTC. Translating gives CASSGGTGSSVKETQYF.

This clone is a singleton in its sample. The chain couples TRBV10-3 to TRBJ1-1, with D maybe TRBD1 (5 bases). CDR3 length equals 15 residues. Germline V gene data show CDR1 as ENHRY and CDR2 as SYGVKD. Trimming cost V 2 bases and J 0 bases, with 10 bases left between them. CDR3 bases: TGTGCCATCAGTGAGAGGACACATTTGAACACTGAAGCTTTCTTT. This sequence encodes CAISERTHLNTEAFF.

The chain couples TRBV9 to TRBJ2-5; D might be TRBD1 (5 bases). Germline V gene data show CDR1 as SGDLS and CDR2 as YYNGEE. Trimming removed 0 bases from V and 2 bases from J, with 11 bases in between. The CDR3 covers 15 residues. The CDR3 DNA is TGTGCCAGCAGCGTAGCCCCAGACAGACAAGAGACCCAGTACTTC. Translated, it gives CASSVAPDRQETQYF. Variable domain in full (rest from reference TRBV9 and TRBJ2-5): DSGVTQTPKHLITATGQRVTLRCSPRSGDLSVYWYQQSLDQGLQFLIQYYNGEERAKGNILERFSAQQFPDLHSELNLSSLELGDSALYFCASSVAPDRQETQYFGPGTRLLVL.

This chain joins TRBV10-1 and TRBJ2-3, with D uncertain. The CDR3 length is 13 residues. V was trimmed by 6 bases and J by 7 bases, leaving 14 bases between them. Germline V gene data show CDR1 as WNHNN and CDR2 as SYGVQD (reference sequence). CDR3 in amino acids: CASSLSIGYTQYF. In DNA, the CDR3 is TGCGCCAGCAGCCTCTCCATCGGGTATACGCAGTATTTT.